The rows below give T cell receptor beta chains drawn from one sample of a study of blood T cell repertoires in COVID-19. Some clones are missing from TCRdb's copy, which holds only in-frame ones; the method was immunoSEQ multiplex PCR. The sample comprises roughly 250,000 clones, roughly 84% of which are singletons, and around 2% rests with the top ten. Source material: peripheral blood. The receptors were gathered from a woman between 35 and 50 years old who had recovered from COVID-19. Each CDR3 is given with its conserved first and last residue. The order of the fields is J gene, V gene, clone size, D gene, CDR3 DNA, CDR3 protein. The D gene is left open where the match is weak. A row's size may be missing; if present it is once, few, many or a size class.

j_gene: TRBJ1-2; v_gene: TRBV28; abundance: -; d_gene: -; CDR3nt: TGTGCCAGCAGTCCCGATGCCGGGTTTGACTATGGCTACACCTTC; CDR3aa: CASSPDAGFDYGYTF
j_gene: TRBJ1-3; v_gene: TRBV18; abundance: -; d_gene: TRBD1; CDR3nt: TGTGCCAGCTCACCAACGACAGGGGTCGGAGAATTCTCTGGAAACACCATATATTTT; CDR3aa: CASSPTTGVGEFSGNTIYF
j_gene: TRBJ1-2; v_gene: TRBV19; abundance: -; d_gene: -; CDR3nt: TGTGCCAGTAGTATGGGGAGGGTCAACTATGGCTACACCTTC; CDR3aa: CASSMGRVNYGYTF
j_gene: TRBJ2-1; v_gene: TRBV28; abundance: once; d_gene: -; CDR3nt: TGTGCCAGCAGTCCCACGACAGTCGGGCGCAATGAGCAGTTCTTC; CDR3aa: CASSPTTVGRNEQFF
j_gene: TRBJ2-5; v_gene: TRBV28; abundance: -; d_gene: TRBD1; CDR3nt: TGTGCCAGCAGGGTACAGGGGGCGCGAGAGACCCAGTACTTC; CDR3aa: CASRVQGARETQYF
j_gene: TRBJ2-5; v_gene: TRBV9; abundance: -; d_gene: TRBD2; CDR3nt: TGTGCCAGCAGCGTAGGGCTAGCGGGGGAAGAGACCCAGTACTTC; CDR3aa: CASSVGLAGEETQYF
j_gene: TRBJ2-7; v_gene: TRBV4-2; abundance: -; d_gene: TRBD2; CDR3nt: TGTGCCAGCAGCCAAGAGGGGCTAGCGGAAATCTACGAGCAGTACTTC; CDR3aa: CASSQEGLAEIYEQYF
j_gene: TRBJ1-2; v_gene: TRBV5-1; abundance: few; d_gene: -; CDR3nt: TGCGCCAGCACTTTGGAGCCAGGGGCCTCCTTGGGCTACACCTTC; CDR3aa: CASTLEPGASLGYTF
j_gene: TRBJ1-3; v_gene: TRBV14; abundance: -; d_gene: -; CDR3nt: TGTGCCAGCAGCCAAGAAAGGACAACTGGAAACACCATATATTTT; CDR3aa: CASSQERTTGNTIYF
j_gene: TRBJ1-6; v_gene: TRBV3-1/TRBV3-2; abundance: -; d_gene: -; CDR3nt: TGTGCCAGCAGCCAAGCCCGGGACTTAGTACTCTCCTATAATTCACCCCTCCACTTT; CDR3aa: CASSQARDLVLSYNSPLHF
j_gene: TRBJ2-3; v_gene: TRBV4-3; abundance: -; d_gene: TRBD2; CDR3nt: TGCGCCAGCAGCCAAGGAGAACTAGCGGGGAGAGATACGCAGTATTTT; CDR3aa: CASSQGELAGRDTQYF
j_gene: TRBJ1-4; v_gene: TRBV11-2; abundance: -; d_gene: -; CDR3nt: TGTGCCAGCAGCTTGACCGGGGGGAACGATAATGAAAAACTGTTTTTT; CDR3aa: CASSLTGGNDNEKLFF
j_gene: TRBJ1-1; v_gene: TRBV6-1; abundance: once; d_gene: -; CDR3nt: TGTGCCAGCAGTGAAGCTTTCCCAGGTAACACTGAAGCTTTCTTT; CDR3aa: CASSEAFPGNTEAFF
j_gene: TRBJ1-6; v_gene: TRBV15; abundance: -; d_gene: TRBD1; CDR3nt: TGTGCCACCAGCAGAGACCCGACAGGGGTCCACTTTAATTCACCCCTCCACTTT; CDR3aa: CATSRDPTGVHFNSPLHF
j_gene: TRBJ2-7; v_gene: TRBV7-2; abundance: -; d_gene: -; CDR3nt: TGTGCCAGCAGCACGGAGACAGGTCCCTACGAGCAGTACTTC; CDR3aa: CASSTETGPYEQYF
j_gene: TRBJ2-5; v_gene: TRBV24-1; abundance: -; d_gene: -; CDR3nt: TGTGCCACCAGTGATCCGCTCCTGGTGGCGGGCAGCCAAGAGACCCAGTACTTC; CDR3aa: CATSDPLLVAGSQETQYF
j_gene: TRBJ1-4; v_gene: TRBV6-6; abundance: -; d_gene: -; CDR3nt: TGTGCCAGCAGTTACAGGGGAAATGAAAAACTGTTTTTT; CDR3aa: CASSYRGNEKLFF
j_gene: TRBJ2-2; v_gene: TRBV18; abundance: -; d_gene: -; CDR3nt: TGTGCCAGCTCCCCACTCGGCAGGCAGGGGACCACCGGGGAGCTGTTTTTT; CDR3aa: CASSPLGRQGTTGELFF
j_gene: TRBJ2-7; v_gene: TRBV5-4; abundance: -; d_gene: TRBD2; CDR3nt: TGTGCCAGCAAACCTGGGACTAGCGGCCTTGGGGAGCAGTACTTC; CDR3aa: CASKPGTSGLGEQYF
j_gene: TRBJ2-1; v_gene: TRBV7-2; abundance: -; d_gene: TRBD2; CDR3nt: TGTGCCAGCAGCCCAGGCGGGAGGGACAATGAGCAGTTCTTC; CDR3aa: CASSPGGRDNEQFF
j_gene: TRBJ1-4; v_gene: TRBV4-2; abundance: -; d_gene: TRBD1; CDR3nt: TGTGCCAGCAGCACGCAGGACAGGCCTGGAAAACTGTTTTTT; CDR3aa: CASSTQDRPGKLFF
j_gene: TRBJ1-4; v_gene: TRBV7-9; abundance: -; d_gene: TRBD1; CDR3nt: TGTGCCAGCAGCACCCGTATGGACAGGGGAAGGGATGAAAAACTGTTTTTT; CDR3aa: CASSTRMDRGRDEKLFF
j_gene: TRBJ1-1; v_gene: TRBV6-5; abundance: -; d_gene: -; CDR3nt: TGTGCCAGCAGGGTACAGAAGAACACTGAAGCTTTCTTT; CDR3aa: CASRVQKNTEAFF
j_gene: TRBJ1-1; v_gene: TRBV7-9; abundance: -; d_gene: -; CDR3nt: TGTGCCAGCAACGCCGACAGGCGGAGCACTGAAGCTTTCTTT; CDR3aa: CASNADRRSTEAFF
j_gene: TRBJ1-5; v_gene: TRBV24-1; abundance: few; d_gene: -; CDR3nt: TGTGCCACCAGTCAGGGGCAGGGCAATCAGCCCCAGCATTTT; CDR3aa: CATSQGQGNQPQHF
j_gene: TRBJ2-3; v_gene: TRBV5-4; abundance: -; d_gene: -; CDR3nt: TGTGCCAGCAGCTTAGGGACTTTAACAGATACGCAGTATTTT; CDR3aa: CASSLGTLTDTQYF